This is a list of T cell receptor beta chains from one sample in a study of T cells in Graves' hyperthyroidism and ophthalmopathy. A single record per CDR3 protein comes from TCRdb applying MiXCR to the multiplex PCR reads. The sample shows around 800,000 distinct CDR3 sequences, roughly 40% of them seen only once. The sequenced sample consisted of blood. Receptors originate from a man younger than 35 with Graves' hyperthyroidism. The conserved cysteine and the conserved F or W are not part of the CDR3 here. A D gene is named only where the DNA matches it firmly.

d_call	j_call	v_call	cdr3_aa
TRBD1	TRBJ1-3	TRBV20-1	SARDTLPGGGGNTIY
NA	TRBJ2-2	TRBV10-3	AIGETAPNTGELF
NA	TRBJ1-2	TRBV2	ASSALTIAYGYT
NA	TRBJ1-5	TRBV4-3	ASSQGRGGDQPQH
TRBD2	TRBJ2-7	TRBV20-1	SARGLLAGLYEQY
NA	TRBJ1-1	TRBV12-3/TRBV12-4	ASNRVGVTDTEAF
NA	TRBJ2-2	TRBV11-3	ASSSRGSNTGELF
NA	TRBJ1-5	TRBV7-9	ASSPGTVYSNQPQH
TRBD2	TRBJ2-5	TRBV6-6	ASSYSRGGKETQY
NA	TRBJ1-5	TRBV12-3/TRBV12-4	ASSLSQAYQPQH
NA	TRBJ1-6	TRBV6-5	ASRGSFHPSPLH
TRBD1	TRBJ2-7	TRBV9	ASSVGTGLTYEQY
NA	TRBJ2-2	TRBV7-2	ASSLDTGNTGELF
TRBD2	TRBJ2-5	TRBV10-3	AISAGGQETQY
NA	TRBJ2-2	TRBV5-1	ASARRAQDLSRTGELF
TRBD1	TRBJ2-7	TRBV7-2	ASSLVPSQTGAYEQY
NA	TRBJ1-5	TRBV9	ASGKNARNQPQH
TRBD1	TRBJ1-1	TRBV10-3	AISLSRGQPNTEAF
NA	TRBJ1-2	TRBV5-1	ASSPGPGTSWPYGYT
TRBD2	TRBJ2-7	TRBV29-1	SQFGGTYEQY
TRBD2	TRBJ2-2	TRBV19	ASNSGGPHTGELF
TRBD1	TRBJ1-2	TRBV19	ASSTTGTGQDGYT
NA	TRBJ2-7	TRBV4-3	ASSQGLSSYEQY
TRBD1	TRBJ1-1	TRBV24-1	ATSDPMTGTNTEAF
NA	TRBJ1-1	TRBV5-1	ASSLQGEEAF
NA	TRBJ1-4	TRBV20-1	SAREGVDEKLF
TRBD1	TRBJ2-1	TRBV6-5	ASSYYRDRTGNEQF
NA	TRBJ1-2	TRBV6-5	ASTSTAVYSGYT
NA	TRBJ1-1	TRBV7-2	AGGSTAIDTEAF
NA	TRBJ1-4	TRBV6-5	ASSAMGRPNEKLF
TRBD2	TRBJ2-3	TRBV6-4	ASSDLAGAVTDTQY
NA	TRBJ2-7	TRBV9	ASSVDRSYEQY
TRBD1	TRBJ1-5	TRBV7-6	ASSPQDRGQPQH
TRBD1	TRBJ2-2	TRBV29-1	SVNRGRDTGELF
NA	TRBJ1-5	TRBV14	ASSQYGDPQH
NA	TRBJ2-5	TRBV20-1	SATSGSSGHEQGETQY
NA	TRBJ1-1	TRBV7-3	ASSLNRATEAF
NA	TRBJ1-2	TRBV29-1	SVSQGTDYGYT
NA	TRBJ1-2	TRBV12-3/TRBV12-4	ASSSSGGSFYGYT
NA	TRBJ2-6	TRBV7-8	ASSPPGAGSSGANVLT
TRBD1	TRBJ1-1	TRBV2	ASRADRAALAF
TRBD1	TRBJ2-7	TRBV12-3/TRBV12-4	ASRPGGANEQY
TRBD2	TRBJ2-5	TRBV5-1	ASSLDGLEETQY
NA	TRBJ2-2	TRBV10-3	AIYGGTNTGELF
NA	TRBJ1-1	TRBV7-3	ASSLSPLNTEAL
NA	TRBJ1-1	TRBV2	ASFPIGSEGGSTEAF
NA	TRBJ1-1	TRBV20-1	SARITEAF
NA	TRBJ1-3	TRBV2	ASSQERFGGNTIY
TRBD2	TRBJ2-7	TRBV9	ASSPSGETYEQY
NA	TRBJ1-3	TRBV15	ATSTQIMGRANGNTIY
NA	TRBJ2-5	TRBV2	ASRDGNLETQY
TRBD1	TRBJ1-2	TRBV6-5	ASRGQGHSYT
NA	TRBJ1-1	TRBV29-1	SVSAMNTEAF
TRBD1	TRBJ1-5	TRBV7-2	ASSSGTVRSNQPQH
NA	TRBJ1-5	TRBV7-2	ASSLEAHSNQPQH